This TCR beta chain stems from a study of identical twins. MiXCR was run by TCRdb on the 5' RACE reads, yielding one entry per CDR3 protein. The data hold some 200,000 distinct CDR3 sequences, with 7.5% observed a single time. Ten or more counts support this clonotype. Its specificity is not known. Germline V gene data show CDR1 as SGHVS and CDR2 as FQNEAQ. Unmatched junction bases numbered 8, after V lost 5 bases and J lost 8 bases. The CDR3 length is 13 residues. Study observations and caveats: There were fewer insertions in abundant cord blood beta clonotypes, but memory repertoires showed no such pattern.

These data also formed part of another study, on yellow fever vaccine responses in identical twins.

This sequence joins TRBV7-8 and TRBJ1-2; 7 bases map to TRBD1. The TCR sequence derives from a woman between 18 and 30 years old in good health. The source material was memory (CD45RO+) T cells sorted from blood. The DNA for the CDR3 is TGTGCCAGCAGCATCAGGACAGGAGGAGGCTACACCTTC. Its protein is CASSIRTGGGYTF.